This T cell receptor beta chain was retrieved from a study of blood T cell repertoires in COVID-19. About the research overall: T cells, B-cell-depleted T cells, or PBMCs supplied cDNA or gDNA.

Original processing methods: From reference gene primer amplification, estimates of nucleated cell counts were derived. Only in-frame clones appear in the TCRdb table, and some are missing; sequencing was by immunoSEQ multiplex PCR. V, J and clone size were drawn from that table, and D and trimming were deduced from the DNA. The sample yields more than 100,000 clones, around 80% seen once. The CDR3 consists of 18 residues. From germline, CDR1 is SGDLS and CDR2 YYNGEE. The junction had 8 bases not matched to a gene; V was cut back by 0 bases and J by 0 bases. Participants reported their clinical history, and cohort assignment relied on those reports.

Sequenced sample: PBMCs or T cells enriched from blood (not recorded which). This clonotype was sampled from a man between 40 and 49 years old with acute COVID-19. The V call is TRBV9, the J call TRBJ2-3, with 9 bases matching TRBD2. The CDR3 nucleotides are TGTGCCAGCAGCGTAGTGAGCGGGGGGTTCCCTAGCACAGATACGCAGTATTTT. This gives the protein CASSVVSGGFPSTDTQYF. The full variable domain, in which reference TRBV9 and TRBJ2-3 provide the parts outside the CDR3, is DSGVTQTPKHLITATGQRVTLRCSPRSGDLSVYWYQQSLDQGLQFLIQYYNGEERAKGNILERFSAQQFPDLHSELNLSSLELGDSALYFCASSVVSGGFPSTDTQYFGPGTRLTVL.